The sequence of this T cell receptor (beta chain) was determined in a study of tumor-infiltrating lymphocytes in primary liver carcinoma. Whole-study context: Maximum tumor diameters ranged from about 4 to 10 cm, stage T1-T3 N0M0.

Extraction of RNA together with DNA used roughly 18-32 mg of unsorted bulk tissue. Patients showed chronic HBV infection and an absence of prior treatment. All tumor samples contained more than 90% viable tumor cells. Study-level results: Tumor region pairs showed greater overlap than either tumor-adjacent or tumor-blood pairs did.

With a constant-region primer, TCR beta cDNA was made from 450 to 500 ng of total RNA. Investigators got TCR beta libraries out of three nested multiplex PCR rounds, done with slightly modified ARM-PCR. TRBV1-TRBV30 forward and Cbeta reverse primers drove the first two roughly 10-cycle rounds. TCRdb reprocessed the multiplex PCR reads with MiXCR, giving one entry per CDR3 protein. The sample consists of around 40,000 distinct CDR3 sequences, 73% of them appearing once. In the case of this clonotype: The antigen is not known. A read error may account for a junction end that differs from germline.

CDR1 and CDR2 from the germline V gene are ENHRY and SYGVKD. The CDR3 is 13 residues long. The clonotype originates from a man aged 35 to 55 with primary liver carcinoma and hepatitis B virus infection. The V call is TRBV10-3, the J call TRBJ2-7; D remains ambiguous. Sequencing was carried out using liver tumor tissue from sampling region 2. Stated subset: tumor region T2, inferior pole. The CDR3 nucleotides read TGTGCCATGAGTCGCGGCGACTCCTACGAACAGTACTTC. It codes for CAMSRGDSYEQYF.